One T cell receptor (beta chain) is described in this entry. The antigen is unknown. The data originate from a study of graft-versus-host responses after intestinal transplantation. Libraries were prepared by immunoSEQ multiplex PCR; TCRdb keeps only in-frame clonotypes and omits some of them. Altogether some 120,000 clones are present, just over 90% being singletons, with the ten largest covering approximately 0.17%. Germline V CDR1 and CDR2: SNHLY, FYNNEI. V dropped 6 bases and J dropped 4; count of bases not matched to a gene: 7. The CDR3 has 15 residues. The TCR originated in a human donor who received an intestinal transplant. This specimen was unstimulated CD4+ T cells sorted from spleen or lymph node cells, taken before intestinal transplant. This chain joins TRBV2 and TRBJ2-2; 8 bases are a match to TRBD1. CDR3 amino acids: CASRAGTGLTGELFF. The CDR3 DNA is TGTGCCAGCAGGGCCGGGACAGGCCTCACCGGGGAGCTGTTTTTT.